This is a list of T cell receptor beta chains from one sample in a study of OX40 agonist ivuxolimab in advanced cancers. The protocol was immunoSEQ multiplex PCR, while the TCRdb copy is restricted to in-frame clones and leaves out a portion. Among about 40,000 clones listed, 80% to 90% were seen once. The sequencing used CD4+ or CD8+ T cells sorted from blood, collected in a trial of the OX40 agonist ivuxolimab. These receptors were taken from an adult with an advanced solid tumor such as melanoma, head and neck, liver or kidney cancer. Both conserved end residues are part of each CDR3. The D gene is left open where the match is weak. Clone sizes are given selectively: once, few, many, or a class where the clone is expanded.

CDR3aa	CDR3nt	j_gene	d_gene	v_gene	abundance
CASRVGTLHTDTQYF	TGCGCCAGCAGGGTCGGGACTCTACACACAGATACGCAGTATTTT	TRBJ2-3	.	TRBV5-1	once
CASSIKGAEAGNTIYF	TGTGCCAGCAGCATTAAGGGGGCGGAGGCTGGAAACACCATATATTTT	TRBJ1-3	.	TRBV21-1	.
CAIKRSLILEQYF	TGTGCCATCAAGCGGAGCCTGATCCTCGAGCAGTACTTC	TRBJ2-7	.	TRBV10-3	.
CSVLGNTEAFF	TGCAGCGTTCTCGGCAACACTGAAGCTTTCTTT	TRBJ1-1	.	TRBV29-1	few
CATSRESTGDQNEAFF	TGTGCCACCAGCAGAGAGTCGACAGGGGATCAGAATGAAGCTTTCTTT	TRBJ1-1	TRBD1	TRBV15	.
CASSLSSVQETQYF	TGTGCCAGCAGCCTCTCTAGCGTCCAAGAGACCCAGTACTTC	TRBJ2-5	.	TRBV5-6	.
CASSQGPSSYEQYF	TGCGCCAGCAGCCAGGGCCCTAGCTCCTACGAGCAGTACTTC	TRBJ2-7	.	TRBV4-3	.
CASSFVAGSYNEQFF	TGTGCCAGCAGTTTCGTAGCGGGCTCCTACAATGAGCAGTTCTTC	TRBJ2-1	TRBD2	TRBV27	.
CASSLFFRGWWNEKLFF	TGTGCCAGCAGCTTGTTTTTCAGGGGATGGTGGAATGAAAAACTGTTTTTT	TRBJ1-4	.	TRBV5-8	.
CASSLPGYNEQFF	TGTGCCAGTTCGCTCCCAGGCTACAATGAGCAGTTCTTC	TRBJ2-1	.	TRBV19	.
CASSYTGQSSYNEQFF	TGTGCCAGCAGTTACACGGGACAGAGCTCCTACAATGAGCAGTTCTTC	TRBJ2-1	TRBD1	TRBV6-5	.
CASSIPRDRVDNEQFF	TGTGCCAGTAGTATCCCGAGGGACAGGGTCGACAATGAGCAGTTCTTC	TRBJ2-1	TRBD1	TRBV19	.
CASSFETSGRDDEQFF	TGTGCCAGCAGTTTCGAAACTAGCGGGAGGGATGATGAGCAGTTCTTC	TRBJ2-1	TRBD2	TRBV28	.
CASSQAPSGEGHEQFF	TGCGCCAGCAGCCAAGCGCCTAGCGGGGAGGGACATGAGCAGTTCTTC	TRBJ2-1	TRBD2	TRBV4-3	.
CASSWGGRSTNYGYTF	TGTGCCAGCAGCTGGGGCGGCAGGTCAACTAACTATGGCTACACCTTC	TRBJ1-2	.	TRBV5-8	.
CASSLSAISSYNEQFF	TGCGCCAGCAGCCTGTCAGCGATTAGCTCCTACAATGAGCAGTTCTTC	TRBJ2-1	.	TRBV4-3	.
CASSVGGGGTSTDTQYF	TGTGCCAGCAGCGTAGGGGGAGGGGGGACTAGCACAGATACGCAGTATTTT	TRBJ2-3	.	TRBV9	.
CAIPDRENTEAFF	TGTGCCATCCCCGACAGGGAAAACACTGAAGCTTTCTTT	TRBJ1-1	TRBD1	TRBV10-3	.
CASSFGGGQPQHF	TGTGCCAGCAGTTTCGGGGGCGGTCAGCCCCAGCATTTT	TRBJ1-5	.	TRBV27	.
CASSLRGGNYGYTF	TGTGCCAGCAGCCTGAGGGGGGGTAACTATGGCTACACCTTC	TRBJ1-2	.	TRBV9	.
CASSPPTRKREKLFF	TGTGCCAGCAGCCCACCAACAAGAAAACGAGAAAAACTGTTTTTT	TRBJ1-4	.	TRBV5-6	.
CASSWDRDRKAFF	TGTGCCAGCAGTTGGGACAGGGACCGTAAAGCTTTCTTT	TRBJ1-1	TRBD1	TRBV27	.
CASSLDVTGIEAFF	TGTGCCAGCAGCTTAGATGTGACAGGGATCGAAGCTTTCTTT	TRBJ1-1	TRBD1	TRBV7-8	.
CASSLGVAGVGDTQYF	TGTGCCAGCAGCTTAGGGGTAGCGGGGGTGGGAGATACGCAGTATTTT	TRBJ2-3	TRBD2	TRBV11-2	.
CASSVTEGDSYEQYF	TGTGCCAGCAGTGTCACAGAGGGGGACTCCTACGAGCAGTACTTC	TRBJ2-7	.	TRBV2	once
CASSYPNGQYEQYF	TGTGCCAGCAGTTACCCCAATGGGCAGTACGAGCAGTACTTC	TRBJ2-7	.	TRBV6-5	.
CASSPGQGVETQYF	TGTGCCAGCAGCCCCGGGCAGGGAGTCGAGACCCAGTACTTC	TRBJ2-5	.	TRBV5-8	.
CASSLTSEKLFF	TGTGCCAGCAGCCTGACTAGTGAAAAACTGTTTTTT	TRBJ1-4	.	TRBV6-4	.
CASSVGHRPYEQYF	TGTGCCAGCAGCGTGGGACACCGTCCCTACGAGCAGTACTTC	TRBJ2-7	.	TRBV6-1	few
CASSIGGRTQETQYF	TGTGCCAGTAGTATAGGCGGGAGAACACAGGAGACCCAGTACTTC	TRBJ2-5	TRBD2	TRBV19	.
CASSHGRDEQYF	TGTGCCAGTAGCCACGGACGAGACGAGCAGTACTTC	TRBJ2-7	.	TRBV19	.
CASSPRQGPSGGSPLHF	TGCGCCAGCAGCCCCCGACAGGGGCCCTCAGGAGGTTCACCCCTCCACTTT	TRBJ1-6	TRBD1	TRBV5-1	.